A single sample gave rise to the 20 T cell receptor beta chains below, sequenced in a study of control samples from healthy donors and cancer patients. TCRdb's copy holds only in-frame clones and misses some; the assay was immunoSEQ multiplex PCR. Among some 150,000 clones listed, 96% were seen once. Sample: blood. All receptors come from a young woman in good health.

The V gene is TRBV30, the J gene TRBJ1-4, with D tentatively TRBD1 (5 bases). This CDR3 has 13 amino acids. V was clipped by 4 bases and J by 7 bases, with 13 bases between them. Germline V gene lookup returns CDR1 GTSNPN and CDR2 SVGIG (reference sequence). The CDR3 sequence: CAWNPRGVEKLFF. CDR3 nucleotides: TGTGCCTGGAACCCAAGGGGAGTTGAAAAACTGTTTTTT.

The chain has TRBV3-1 (or the pseudogene TRBV3-2) and TRBJ2-2; 9 bases map to TRBD2. The germline gives CDR1 LGHDT, CDR2 YNNKEL (reference sequence). J was trimmed by 9 bases and V by 0 bases; bases with no gene match: 5. CDR3 size: 15 residues. The CDR3, as DNA: TGTGCCAGCAGCCAAGATGGCGGGGGGGCCCGGGAGCTGTTTTTT. This encodes CASSQDGGGARELFF.

The rearrangement links TRBV6-5 to TRBJ1-1; D not resolved. The V and J ends lost 6 bases and 5 bases respectively, with 19 bases between them. The CDR3 runs to 15 residues. The germline V gene encodes CDR1 MNHEY and CDR2 SVGAGI. The CDR3 DNA follows: TGTGCCAGCAGCCTCGAGTCGGGATACGGGACTGAAGCTTTCTTT. Amino acids: CASSLESGYGTEAFF.

The rearrangement uses TRBV3-1 (or the pseudogene TRBV3-2) and TRBJ1-2, with D possibly being TRBD1 (5 bases). Trimming took 0 bases from V and 7 from J, leaving 15 bases between them. The germline V gene encodes CDR1 LGHDT and CDR2 YNNKEL (reference sequence). The length of the CDR3 is 15 residues. The CDR3 loop is CASSQEGRVIIGYTF. The CDR3 DNA sequence: TGTGCCAGCAGCCAAGAAGGCAGGGTTATAATTGGCTACACCTTC.

In nucleotides, the CDR3 is TGTGCCAGTAGTTTACCCGACAGGGGGAATCAGCCCCAGCATTTT. Its translation: CASSLPDRGNQPQHF. The chain has TRBV19 and TRBJ1-5, with 9 bases lining up with TRBD1. Per the germline V gene, CDR1 is LNHDA and CDR2 is SQIVND (reference sequence). V lost 5 bases, J lost 4 bases, and 6 bases stayed unmatched. CDR3 length equals 15 residues. Using reference TRBV19 and TRBJ1-5 for the parts outside the CDR3, the full variable domain is DGGITQSPKYLFRKEGQNVTLSCEQNLNHDAMYWYRQDPGQGLRLIYYSQIVNDFQKGDIAEGYSVSREKKESFPLTVTSAQKNPTAFYLCASSLPDRGNQPQHFGDGTRLSIL.

This clone appeared a few times. The chain recombines TRBV6-4 with TRBJ2-3, with 15 bases lining up with TRBD2. Trimming removed 6 bases from V and 2 bases from J; junction bases left unmatched: 3. Germline V gene lookup returns CDR1 MRHNA and CDR2 SNTAGT. The CDR3 is 16 residues long. DNA for the CDR3: TGTGCCAGCAGCGGACTAGCGGGGGGGCACACAGATACGCAGTATTTT. Residues: CASSGLAGGHTDTQYF.

V usage is TRBV27 and J usage is TRBJ2-3; no clear D. Trimming removed 6 bases from V and 2 bases from J, with 15 bases in between. In germline, CDR1 is MNHEY, CDR2 SMNVEV (reference sequence). The CDR3 contains 15 residues. For the CDR3, the DNA is TGTGCCAGCAGCCCCGCGCCAAGCACCACAGATACGCAGTATTTT. Translating gives CASSPAPSTTDTQYF.

In this sample, this clone turned up once. The genes are TRBV19 and TRBJ2-1; TRBD2 matches at 10 bases. Germline lookup yields CDR1 LNHDA and CDR2 SQIVND (reference sequence). This CDR3 spans 14 amino acids. The V and J ends lost 7 bases and 3 bases, in that order; junction bases with no gene match: 3. CDR3: CASMGTSDYNEQFF. CDR3 sequence (DNA): TGTGCCAGTATGGGGACTAGCGACTACAATGAGCAGTTCTTC.

The chain combines TRBV25-1 with TRBJ1-6; TRBD1 is a possible D gene (6 bases). V gave up 2 bases and J gave up 7 bases, with 15 bases separating them. The V gene's germline CDR1 is MGHDK and CDR2 SYGVNS. CDR3 length equals 16 residues. The CDR3 DNA reads TGTGCCAGCAGTGAACCCCGGGGAGGGACAAATTCACCCCTCCACTTT. It is translated as CASSEPRGGTNSPLHF.

J is TRBJ1-2 and V is TRBV6-6, with D possibly TRBD1 on 5 matching bases. The CDR3 has 15 amino acids. Trimming left V 7 bases short and J 4 bases short, with 19 bases between. Germline lookup yields CDR1 MNHNY and CDR2 SVGAGI (reference sequence). CDR3 protein: CASIPGPQGPYGYTF. CDR3 nucleotides: TGTGCCAGCATTCCCGGCCCCCAGGGACCCTATGGCTACACCTTC.

This chain links TRBV7-8 with TRBJ2-5; tentative D call: TRBD1 (5 bases). Trimming removed 4 bases at V and 5 bases at J, with 17 bases between. Per germline, CDR1 SGHVS and CDR2 FQNEAQ. The CDR3 has 15 amino acids. In nucleotides, the CDR3 is TGTGCCAGCAGCTCAACACCTAGGGGCGTGGAGACCCAGTACTTC. The encoded protein is CASSSTPRGVETQYF. The variable domain in full, completed from reference TRBV7-8 and TRBJ2-5, reads GAGVSQSPRYKVAKRGQDVALRCDPISGHVSLFWYQQALGQGPEFLTYFQNEAQLDKSGLPSDRFFAERPEGSVSTLKIQRTQQEDSAVYLCASSSTPRGVETQYFGPGTRLLVL.

The chain links TRBV15 to TRBJ2-2; D is perhaps TRBD1 (6 bases). CDR3 size: 16 residues. Germline V lookup: CDR1 LNHNV, CDR2 YYDKDF (reference sequence). Trimming left V 0 bases short and J 3 bases short, with 11 bases between. The CDR3 loop reads CATSREGDTYTGELFF. In DNA form, the CDR3 reads TGTGCCACCAGCAGAGAGGGGGACACCTACACCGGGGAGCTGTTTTTT.

Comments on this clone: In the same sample, other DNA sequences code for this CDR3. The rearrangement links TRBV19 to TRBJ1-5; TRBD1 is a possible D gene (6 bases). V lost 3 bases and J lost 3, with 9 bases in between. The CDR3 is 14 amino acids. Germline assignment: CDR1 LNHDA and CDR2 SQIVND (reference sequence). CDR3 sequence: CASSIRGSNQPQHF. In DNA form, the CDR3 reads TGTGCCAGTAGTATTAGGGGGTCCAATCAGCCCCAGCATTTT.

This chain links TRBV7-9 with TRBJ2-7, with D perhaps given as TRBD1 or TRBD2 (5 bases each). Germline V gene sequence: CDR1 SEHNR, CDR2 FQNEAQ (reference sequence). Trimming cost V 4 bases and J 2 bases, with 18 bases left between them. The CDR3 is 16 residues long. The CDR3 bases are TGTGCCAGCAGCTCATCCAGGGAGCGTTCTACCTACGAGCAGTACTTC. As protein: CASSSSRERSTYEQYF.

The J gene is TRBJ1-4, the V gene TRBV28; a possible D gene is TRBD1 (6 bases). Germline CDR1 MDHEN, CDR2 SYDVKM. The CDR3 is 13 residues long. Between the trimmed V and J ends, which lost 6 bases and 12 bases, there was a span of 17 bases. In nucleotides, the CDR3 is TGTGCCAGCAGCCTCGGGGGCCCAGTGGAACTGTTTTTT. Amino acid sequence: CASSLGGPVELFF. Full variable domain (outside the CDR3, taken from reference TRBV28 and TRBJ1-4): DVKVTQSSRYLVKRTGEKVFLECVQDMDHENMFWYRQDPGLGLRLIYFSYDVKMKEKGDIPEGYSVSREKKERFSLILESASTNQTSMYLCASSLGGPVELFFGSGTQLSVL.

This chain links TRBV30 with TRBJ1-6, with TRBD1 as a possible D gene (6 bases). The CDR3 has 14 residues. Germline CDR1 is GTSNPN and CDR2 is SVGIG (reference sequence). V dropped 4 bases and J dropped 7 bases, with 14 bases sitting between them. CDR3: CAWKLNGGNSPLHF. CDR3 nucleotides: TGTGCCTGGAAACTGAACGGGGGCAATTCACCCCTCCACTTT.

The rearrangement joins TRBV14 to TRBJ2-3, with TRBD1 as a possible D gene (5 bases). Trimming took 1 base from V and 9 from J, leaving 8 bases between them. The V gene's germline CDR1 is SGHDN and CDR2 FVKESK. CDR3 size: 12 residues. The CDR3 coding sequence is TGTGCCAGCAGCCAAGTGCAGGGAACGCAGTATTTT. The encoded protein is CASSQVQGTQYF. The full variable domain, completed using reference TRBV14 and TRBJ2-3, is EAGVTQFPSHSVIEKGQTVTLRCDPISGHDNLYWYRRVMGKEIKFLLHFVKESKQDESGMPNNRFLAERTGGTYSTLKVQPAELEDSGVYFCASSQVQGTQYFGPGTRLTVL.

V is TRBV28 and J is TRBJ2-3; 10 positions agree with TRBD2. CDR1 and CDR2 from the germline V gene are MDHEN and SYDVKM. This CDR3 has 17 amino acids. Trimming took 0 bases from V and 2 from J; bases not matched to a gene: 5. CDR3 bases: TGTGCCAGCAGTTTATGGGGGACTAGCGAGCTCACAGATACGCAGTATTTT. Protein: CASSLWGTSELTDTQYF.

This chain joins TRBV20-1 and TRBJ1-6; D gene uncertain. The CDR3 sequence is 10 residues long. Germline CDR1 DFQATT, CDR2 SNEGSKA (reference sequence). Trimming took 6 bases from V and 16 from J, leaving 13 bases between them. The CDR3 coding sequence is TGCAGTGCCCCCGTAGGGTATCTCCACTTT. Its translation is CSAPVGYLHF.

The V and J genes are TRBV5-5 and TRBJ1-5; a possible D gene is TRBD1 (6 bases). This CDR3 is 14 amino acids long. The V end was cut by 4 bases, the J end by 8 bases, with 16 bases between. Looked up from germline, CDR1 is SGHKS and CDR2 is YYEKEE (reference sequence). This CDR3 is CASSARGFGEPQHF. In DNA form, the CDR3 reads TGTGCCAGCAGCGCCAGGGGTTTCGGGGAGCCCCAGCATTTT.